These T cell receptor beta chains were read from a single sample in a study of T cells in Graves' hyperthyroidism and ophthalmopathy. TCRdb processed the multiplex PCR reads anew with MiXCR; each CDR3 protein has one entry. The table records 380,000 or so distinct CDR3 sequences, 15% to 20% of them present only once. Material for sequencing was blood. These receptors all stem from a woman younger than 35 with Graves' hyperthyroidism. Each CDR3 is given with its conserved first and last residue. The D gene is left open where the match is weak. The listing skips clone size in some rows; elsewhere it reads once, few, many or a size class.

j_call d_call v_call clone_size cdr3_nt cdr3_aa
TRBJ1-3 NA TRBV28 NA TGTGCCAGCAGTTTACGGCCAGTTAGGTTCGATGGAAACACCATATATTTT CASSLRPVRFDGNTIYF
TRBJ2-7 TRBD1 TRBV5-1 many TGCGCCAGCAGCTCCGGGACAGCATACTACGAGCAGTACTTC CASSSGTAYYEQYF
TRBJ1-1 NA TRBV4-3 many TGCGCCAGCAGCCCGGGGCGGATATTGGACAGCTGGAATCCCGGTAACACTGAAGCTTTCTTT CASSPGRILDSWNPGNTEAFF
TRBJ2-2 TRBD1 TRBV20-1 NA TGCAGTGCTAGAGGACAGGGGGCCACCGGGGAGCTGTTTTTT CSARGQGATGELFF
TRBJ2-2 TRBD2 TRBV7-2 few TGTGCCAGCAGCTTAGGACTAGCGGGGGCCGGGGAGCTGTTTTTT CASSLGLAGAGELFF
TRBJ1-1 NA TRBV4-1 many TGCGCCAGCAGCCAACCTCAGGAGAACACTGAAGCTTTCTTT CASSQPQENTEAFF
TRBJ2-5 TRBD2 TRBV20-1 many TGCAGTGCTGCGGGGGGGCCGGCGGAGACCCAGTACTTC CSAAGGPAETQYF
TRBJ2-5 TRBD2 TRBV2 few TGTGCCAGCAGTGTACAAGCGGGGCGGTTTGAGACCCAGTACTTC CASSVQAGRFETQYF
TRBJ2-5 TRBD1 TRBV7-3 once TGTGCCAGCAGCTTTGACAGGGGGAAGACCCAGTACTTC CASSFDRGKTQYF
TRBJ1-1 NA TRBV5-1 few TGCGCCAGCAGCCGCCCGGAGGTGAACACTGAAGCTTTCTTT CASSRPEVNTEAFF
TRBJ2-5 NA TRBV20-1 NA TGCAGGGTAGTACAGGTACAAGAGACCCAGTACTTC CRVVQVQETQYF
TRBJ1-2 TRBD1 TRBV28 many TGTGCCAGCAGTGGGACAGGGGTGGTTGGCTACACCTTC CASSGTGVVGYTF
TRBJ1-5 TRBD1 TRBV15 many TGTGCCACCAGCAGATCTCTGGCAGGGGGCAGTCCCTATCAGCCCCAGCATTTT CATSRSLAGGSPYQPQHF
TRBJ1-1 NA TRBV18 many TGTGCCAGCTCACCATCTTGGACGGGCCTTGAAGCTTTCTTT CASSPSWTGLEAFF
TRBJ1-5 TRBD1 TRBV6-1 many TGTGCCAGCAACGACAGGGCCCATCAGCCCCAGCATTTT CASNDRAHQPQHF
TRBJ2-7 NA TRBV24-1 many TGTGCCACCAGTGACCCTGGGACCGCCTACGAGCAGTACTTC CATSDPGTAYEQYF
TRBJ2-5 NA TRBV11-2 NA TGTGCCAGCAGCCGGAGTCGATTCGGACTCGGAGGACAAGAGACCCAGTACTTC CASSRSRFGLGGQETQYF
TRBJ1-5 NA TRBV7-8 many TGTGCCAGCAGCTTAGAAGGGGTGGGGGGTAGCAATCAGCCCCAGCATTTT CASSLEGVGGSNQPQHF
TRBJ1-3 NA TRBV20-1 many TGCAGTGCTAGAGATGGGCAGGCTCTCTCTGGAAACACCATATATTTT CSARDGQALSGNTIYF
TRBJ2-7 NA TRBV2 many TGTGCCAGCAGTGAAGAGGCGGGAGGACAGGGCGCGACCTACGAGCAGTACTTC CASSEEAGGQGATYEQYF
TRBJ2-2 NA TRBV5-1 few TGCGCCAGCAGCTTGGAACGAGCCGGCACCGGGGAGCTGTTTTTT CASSLERAGTGELFF
TRBJ2-5 NA TRBV15 many TGTGCCACCAGCAGCCAGAGCACAGGAGGCCTAGAGACCCAGTACTTC CATSSQSTGGLETQYF
TRBJ2-5 NA TRBV6-2/TRBV6-3 many TGTGCCAGCACCGCCGAAGCACAAGAGACCCAGTACTTC CASTAEAQETQYF
TRBJ2-7 NA TRBV5-1 many TGCGCCAGCAGCTTGGCGTCCAGGGTCGAGCAGTACTTC CASSLASRVEQYF
TRBJ1-3 NA TRBV11-3 many TGTGCCAGCAGCTTAACCTCTGGAAACACCATATATTTT CASSLTSGNTIYF
TRBJ2-7 NA TRBV7-9 few TGTGCCAGCAGCCAGAACAGGGAGGTCTACGAGCAGTACTTC CASSQNREVYEQYF
TRBJ1-1 NA TRBV11-2 many TGTGCCAGCAGCGCGTCGACGGCCGGAACTGAAGCTTTCTTT CASSASTAGTEAFF
TRBJ2-7 TRBD2 TRBV28 many TGTGCCAGCAGTGAGTTAGCGGGGGTCTACGAGCAGTACTTC CASSELAGVYEQYF
TRBJ2-5 NA TRBV2 many TGTGCCAGCAGTAATTCCGAGGGGGAGACCCAGTACTTC CASSNSEGETQYF
TRBJ1-1 TRBD1 TRBV10-3 many TGTGCCATAAGGGACAGGGGGGACACTGAAGCTTTCTTT CAIRDRGDTEAFF
TRBJ1-2 TRBD1 TRBV20-1 many TGCAGTGCTAGAGGGGGCAAATGGGACAGGGGAAACTACCGAGACTATGGCTACACCTTC CSARGGKWDRGNYRDYGYTF
TRBJ1-1 NA TRBV7-6 NA TGTGCCAGATCCGTTTCGGGGGACACTGAAGCTTTCTTT CARSVSGDTEAFF
TRBJ2-7 TRBD1 TRBV20-1 many TGCAGTGCTAGAGAAGGGGGCCCTATAAAGCAGTACTTC CSAREGGPIKQYF
TRBJ1-1 NA TRBV7-2 many TGTGCCAGCAGCTGGGCCTGGAACACTGAAGCTTTCTTT CASSWAWNTEAFF
TRBJ2-7 TRBD1 TRBV12-3/TRBV12-4 many TGTGCCAGCAGTTCCCGGGACAGGGTATCCTACGAGCAGTACTTC CASSSRDRVSYEQYF
TRBJ1-5 NA TRBV29-1 many TGCAGCGTGAGCCGAGGAGGCAATCAGCCCCAGCATTTT CSVSRGGNQPQHF
TRBJ1-2 TRBD1 TRBV2 many TGTGCCAGCAACAAGGGTCTAGGGACAGTAGCTAACTATGGCTACACCTTC CASNKGLGTVANYGYTF
TRBJ1-2 NA TRBV5-1 many TGCGCCAGCAGACGGACCGCGGACGCTAACTATGGCTACACCTTC CASRRTADANYGYTF
TRBJ1-2 TRBD1 TRBV3-1 NA TGTGCCAGCAGCCGCCGGACAGGGCCTCTGGTCGACTATGGCTACACCTTC CASSRRTGPLVDYGYTF
TRBJ1-1 NA TRBV9 many TGTGCCAGCAGCGTAGAAGGTATGGGGAACACTGAAGCTTTCTTT CASSVEGMGNTEAFF
TRBJ2-5 NA TRBV20-1 many TGCAGTGCTAGTTCTCGGACAGGGAGGGGAGAGACCCAGTACTTC CSASSRTGRGETQYF
TRBJ2-5 NA TRBV6-1 many TGTGCCACTAAGGGATCCCAAGAGACCCAGTACTTC CATKGSQETQYF
TRBJ1-1 NA TRBV6-5 many TGTGCCAGCAGTTACACAGTGAATAATGAAGCTTTCTTT CASSYTVNNEAFF
TRBJ1-2 NA TRBV6-1 many TGTGCCAGCAGTGAACTCCGTCCTGGCTACACCTTC CASSELRPGYTF
TRBJ2-7 NA TRBV28 many TGTGCCAGCAGCCCTCTGGGCAGGGTGGCCTACGAGCAGTACTTC CASSPLGRVAYEQYF
TRBJ1-5 NA TRBV5-4 NA TGTGCCAGCACCCAAAGGGGACTTCTTAATCAGCCCCAGCATTTT CASTQRGLLNQPQHF
TRBJ2-7 NA TRBV20-1 many TGCAGTGCTAGAGATCCTGGACAGAAGGACGAGCAGTACTTC CSARDPGQKDEQYF
TRBJ2-7 TRBD1 TRBV12-3/TRBV12-4 NA TGTGCCAGCAGTATCCGGGACAGGTCCTACGAGCAGTACTTC CASSIRDRSYEQYF
TRBJ2-7 NA TRBV20-1 NA TGCAGTGCTAGGGACAGCTTAACCTACGAGCAGTACTTC CSARDSLTYEQYF
TRBJ1-2 TRBD1 TRBV5-1 many TGCGCCAGCAGCTTGGCCCAGGGGGATGGCTACACCTTC CASSLAQGDGYTF